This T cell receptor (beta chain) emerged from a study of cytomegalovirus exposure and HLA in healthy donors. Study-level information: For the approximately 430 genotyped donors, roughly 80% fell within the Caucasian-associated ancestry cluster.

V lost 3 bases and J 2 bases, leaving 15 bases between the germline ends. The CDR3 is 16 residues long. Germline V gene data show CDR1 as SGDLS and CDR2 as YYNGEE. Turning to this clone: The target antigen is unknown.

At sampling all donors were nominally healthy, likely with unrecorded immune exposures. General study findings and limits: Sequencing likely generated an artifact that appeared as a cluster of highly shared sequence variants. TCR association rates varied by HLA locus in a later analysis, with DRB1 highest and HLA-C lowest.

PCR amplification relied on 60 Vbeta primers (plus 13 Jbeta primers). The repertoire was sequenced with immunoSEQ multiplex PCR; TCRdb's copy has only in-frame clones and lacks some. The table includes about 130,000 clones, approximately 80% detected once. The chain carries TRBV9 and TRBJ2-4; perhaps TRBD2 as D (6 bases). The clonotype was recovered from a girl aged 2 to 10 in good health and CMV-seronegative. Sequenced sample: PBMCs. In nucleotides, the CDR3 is TGTGCCAGCAGCGGTGACCCCCGGGAGTCCAAAAACATTCAGTACTTC. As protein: CASSGDPRESKNIQYF.